A selection of T cell receptor beta chains follows, all from one sample in a study of blood T cell repertoires in COVID-19. The repertoire was sequenced with immunoSEQ multiplex PCR; TCRdb's copy has only in-frame clones and lacks some. The sample yields 250,000 or so clones, about 84% seen once. What was sequenced was PBMCs or T cells enriched from blood (not recorded which). These receptors originate from a woman aged 45-65 years who had recovered from COVID-19. CDR3s include the opening cysteine and the closing phenylalanine or tryptophan. The order of the fields is CDR3 protein, CDR3 DNA, clone size, D gene, J gene, V gene. D genes are given only for firm matches. The listing skips clone size in some rows; elsewhere it reads once, few, many or a size class.

CDR3: CASSMPSGVGRQVEAFF
DNA: TGTGCCAGCAGCATGCCTTCAGGGGTCGGCCGTCAGGTTGAAGCTTTCTTT
size: -
D: -
J: TRBJ1-1
V: TRBV7-9

CDR3: CASSDRQGSNTGELFF
DNA: TGTGCCAGCAGTGACCGACAGGGGTCGAACACCGGGGAGCTGTTTTTT
size: many
D: TRBD1
J: TRBJ2-2
V: TRBV27

CDR3: CATSRKGGGGEKLFF
DNA: TGTGCCACCAGCAGAAAAGGGGGCGGTGGTGAAAAACTGTTTTTT
size: once
D: TRBD1
J: TRBJ1-4
V: TRBV15

CDR3: CASSVGQGSGEAFF
DNA: TGTGCCAGCAGCGTAGGACAGGGGTCGGGTGAAGCTTTCTTT
size: -
D: TRBD1
J: TRBJ1-1
V: TRBV9

CDR3: CASSLGQGVRETQYF
DNA: TGCGCCAGCAGCCTGGGACAGGGGGTAAGAGAGACCCAGTACTTC
size: -
D: TRBD1
J: TRBJ2-5
V: TRBV5-1

CDR3: CAREATGSGNTIYF
DNA: TGCGCCAGAGAAGCGACAGGCTCTGGAAACACCATATATTTT
size: -
D: -
J: TRBJ1-3
V: TRBV10-1

CDR3: CANILVHAVSGNTIYF
DNA: TGTGCCAACATTCTTGTCCACGCTGTCTCTGGAAACACCATATATTTT
size: -
D: -
J: TRBJ1-3
V: TRBV19

CDR3: CASSLVSGGALDTQYF
DNA: TGTGCCAGCAGCTTAGTCAGCGGGGGGGCCTTAGATACGCAGTATTTT
size: -
D: TRBD2
J: TRBJ2-3
V: TRBV11-3

CDR3: CASSPWGGASDTQYF
DNA: TGTGCCAGCAGCCCGTGGGGGGGGGCCTCAGATACGCAGTATTTT
size: -
D: -
J: TRBJ2-3
V: TRBV14

CDR3: CASSIGGQGGFHSGANVLTF
DNA: TGTGCCAGTAGTATTGGGGGACAGGGGGGATTCCACTCTGGGGCCAACGTCCTGACTTTC
size: -
D: TRBD1
J: TRBJ2-6
V: TRBV19

CDR3: CASSRFGQPEAFF
DNA: TGTGCCAGCAGCAGGTTCGGACAGCCTGAAGCTTTCTTT
size: -
D: -
J: TRBJ1-1
V: TRBV6-5

CDR3: CASSPSGGVKQFF
DNA: TGTGCCAGCAGCCCTAGCGGGGGGGTAAAGCAGTTCTTC
size: -
D: TRBD2
J: TRBJ2-1
V: TRBV11-3

CDR3: CSVGEIFDGYTF
DNA: TGCAGCGTTGGTGAGATTTTTGATGGCTACACCTTC
size: once
D: -
J: TRBJ1-2
V: TRBV29-1